Sequencing of this T cell receptor (beta chain) was carried out in a study of CD8 T cells in ankylosing spondylitis. This clonotype was seen repeatedly, ten times or more. Its antigen remains unknown. CDR3 size: 16 residues. The V gene's germline CDR1 is SGDLS and CDR2 YYNGEE. Trimming cost V 0 bases and J 7 bases, with 19 bases left between them. TCR beta libraries were made by quantitative 5'-RACE with molecular barcodes. TCRdb re-called the 5' RACE reads through MiXCR, storing one row per CDR3 protein. The sample has approximately 42,000 distinct CDR3 sequences; 3% to 4% are singletons. Regarding the study as a whole: A TCR beta motif of under ten highly homologous variants appeared characteristic of ankylosing spondylitis blood. Some of the motif variants had earlier been found in reactive arthritis patients' fluid and blood. Clones tied to disease were said to be significantly enriched in matched ankylosing spondylitis synovial fluid.

The sequencing sample was made of blood, either unsorted or a sorted T cell fraction (not recorded which). This clonotype was sampled from a female donor with ankylosing spondylitis or in good health (not recorded which). This chain joins TRBV9 and TRBJ1-2; D might be TRBD1 (6 bases). The CDR3 DNA reads TGTGCCAGCAGCGTAGGAGGGGGGGGCTTCGAAACTGGCTACACCTTC. This encodes CASSVGGGGFETGYTF.